This entry concerns a single TCR beta chain. Its antigen is still unknown. The sample comes from a study of graft-versus-host responses after intestinal transplantation. Study in general: Transplants were multivisceral, liver-intestinal, or isolated intestinal. Study-level points and caveats: Some patients had graft-donor T cell macrochimerism. In their allografts, the ratios of graft-versus-host to host-versus-graft T cell clones were high.

Profiling relied on immunoSEQ multiplex PCR, and the TCRdb table lists in-frame clones only, not all of them. Among roughly 90,000 clones listed, under 95% were seen once. The material was unstimulated CD8+ T cells sorted from spleen or lymph node cells, obtained before intestinal transplant. This receptor was obtained from a human donor who received an intestinal transplant.

This chain's CDR3 is CASNSGSSPLHF. The CDR3 DNA follows: TGTGCCAGCAATTCAGGGAGTTCACCCCTCCACTTT. This chain links TRBV6-5 with TRBJ1-6; possibly TRBD1 for D (5 bases). V was pared by 7 bases and J by 9 bases, with 10 bases between. The CDR3 spans 12 residues. Germline V CDR1 and CDR2: MNHEY, SVGAGI.